The 18 T cell receptor beta chains given below trace back to one sample, sequenced in a study of T-cell memory formation after mild COVID-19. TCRdb re-derived calls from the 5' RACE reads in MiXCR, one entry per CDR3 protein. The repertoire has roughly 240,000 distinct CDR3 sequences, roughly 17% of them found once; the top ten carry roughly a fifth. Sequenced: PBMCs or a T cell subset sorted from them (not recorded which). The receptors derive from a man between 18 and 29 years old who had mild COVID-19 (a few samples of this study predate the infection). Cell type and time point are not known.

This clonotype was found a few times. The gene calls are TRBV29-1 and TRBJ2-5; unclear D gene. Germline-derived CDR1 and CDR2 are SQVTM and ANQGSEA. This CDR3 comprises 12 residues. Trimming took 2 bases from V and 3 from J, leaving 7 bases between them. The CDR3 here is CSVEQAEETQYF. In nucleotides, the CDR3 is TGCAGCGTTGAACAGGCCGAAGAGACCCAGTACTTC.

This clonotype was seen many times. The chain couples TRBV12-3 or TRBV12-4 to TRBJ2-1, with D possibly matching TRBD2 (6 bases). Trimming took 3 bases from V and 2 from J, leaving 11 bases between them. The CDR3 runs 15 residues. The CDR3 is CASSLGGNPYNEQFF. DNA for the CDR3: TGTGCCAGCAGTTTGGGGGGAAACCCCTACAATGAGCAGTTCTTC.

This clonotype has a handful of counts. This rearrangement joins TRBV19 to TRBJ1-5; D is possibly TRBD1 (6 bases). The CDR3 is 13 amino acids. The V and J ends lost 6 bases and 6 bases respectively, with 12 bases between them. Germline CDR1 LNHDA, CDR2 SQIVND (reference sequence). The CDR3 DNA follows: TGTGCCAGTAGAGAGCAGGGGCGTCAGCCCCAGCATTTT. It codes for CASREQGRQPQHF.

This chain joins TRBV18 and TRBJ1-2; D is perhaps TRBD1 (6 bases). The V and J ends lost 2 bases and 1 base respectively, with 11 bases between them. The V gene's germline CDR1 is KGHSH and CDR2 LQKENI. The length of the CDR3 is 15 residues. CDR3 region: CASSPGQGLNYGYTF. CDR3 bases: TGTGCCAGCTCACCAGGCCAGGGGCTTAACTATGGCTACACCTTC. Filled out from reference TRBV18 and TRBJ1-2, the complete variable domain reads NAGVMQNPRHLVRRRGQEARLRCSPMKGHSHVYWYRQLPEEGLKFMVYLQKENIIDESGMPKERFSAEFPKEGPSILRIQQVVRGDSAAYFCASSPGQGLNYGYTFGSGTRLTVV.

The CDR3 bases are TGTGCCAGCAGCCAAAACAGGGCGACACAGCCCCAGCATTTT. Residues: CASSQNRATQPQHF. The chain is built from TRBV12-3 or TRBV12-4 and TRBJ1-5, with a tentative D call TRBD1 (6 bases). The CDR3 consists of 14 residues. V lost 6 bases, J lost 7 bases, and 16 bases lay in between.

This chain joins TRBV29-1 and TRBJ1-6; possible D gene TRBD1, 5 bases. The germline V and J ends were trimmed by 4 bases and 7 bases, with 14 bases remaining between them. Germline CDR1 is SQVTM and CDR2 is ANQGSEA. The CDR3 has 14 amino acids. CDR3 in amino acids: CSVGWGKGNSPLHF. In nucleotides, the CDR3 is TGCAGCGTTGGTTGGGGGAAAGGGAATTCACCCCTCCACTTT.

The table lists this clonotype with a count of one. V is TRBV7-9 and J is TRBJ2-3; D is uncertain. Between the trimmed V and J ends, which lost 3 bases and 2 bases, there was a span of 21 bases. This CDR3 is built from 18 residues. CDR1 SEHNR and CDR2 FQNEAQ come from the germline V gene (reference sequence). The CDR3 here is CASSLFGLRGQLTDTQYF. In DNA, the CDR3 is TGTGCCAGCAGCTTGTTTGGCCTCCGTGGGCAGCTCACAGATACGCAGTATTTT.

Written as DNA, the CDR3 is TGCGCCAGCAGCCGTGACATGGGGGCTAATGAAGCTTTCTTT. Translation: CASSRDMGANEAFF. V usage is TRBV4-3 and J usage is TRBJ1-1, with D tentatively TRBD1 (6 bases). CDR3 length: 14 residues. V lost 4 bases and J lost 7, with 16 bases in between. Germline CDR1 and CDR2: LGHNA and YSLEER.

There are a few counts of this clonotype. V gene TRBV29-1 combines with J gene TRBJ1-1, with D unclear. The CDR3 runs 12 residues. V lost 4 bases and J lost 4, with 10 bases in between. In germline, CDR1 is SQVTM, CDR2 ANQGSEA. The chain's CDR3 is CSVGQVGTEAFF. Written as DNA, the CDR3 is TGCAGCGTTGGACAAGTCGGCACTGAAGCTTTCTTT. The full variable domain, its missing parts supplied by reference TRBV29-1 and TRBJ1-1, is SAVISQKPSRDICQRGTSLTIQCQVDSQVTMMFWYRQQPGQSLTLIATANQGSEATYESGFVIDKFPISRPNLTFSTLTVSNMSPEDSSIYLCSVGQVGTEAFFGQGTRLTVV.

This clonotype was detected only a few times. This chain joins TRBV28 and TRBJ2-5; D is ambiguous. Germline V gives CDR1 MDHEN, CDR2 SYDVKM. This CDR3 region has 14 residues. V was cut by 2 bases and J by 1 base, with 8 bases left in between. For the CDR3, the DNA is TGTGCCAGCAGTTTACCATTTCTCCAAGAGACCCAGTACTTC. Amino acids: CASSLPFLQETQYF.

The chain joins TRBV6-5 to TRBJ2-2; no firm D call. CDR3 length: 15 amino acids. Germline assignment: CDR1 MNHEY and CDR2 SVGAGI. Trimming pared 0 bases from V and 4 bases from J, leaving 9 bases between. Here the CDR3 DNA reads TGTGCCAGCAGTTACTCGCAGCGTGGCACCGGGGAGCTGTTTTTT. As protein: CASSYSQRGTGELFF.

The chain has TRBV7-9 and TRBJ2-5, with D uncertain. There are 13 residues in the CDR3. Germline CDR1 is SEHNR and CDR2 is FQNEAQ (reference sequence). V lost 7 bases and J lost 0, with 9 bases in between. CDR3 bases: TGTGCCAGCATCCCGGGCAACCAAGAGACCCAGTACTTC. Amino acid sequence: CASIPGNQETQYF.

This clonotype was recorded many times. The chain links TRBV20-1 to TRBJ2-5; D assignment may be TRBD1 or TRBD2 (6 bases each). Trimming stripped 5 bases from V and 0 bases from J, with 13 bases between. Germline assignment: CDR1 DFQATT and CDR2 SNEGSKA (reference sequence). There are 14 residues in the CDR3. CDR3 nucleotides: TGCAGTGCTCGGGGGCTATGGCACCAAGAGACCCAGTACTTC. Protein sequence: CSARGLWHQETQYF.

This clonotype showed up just a few times. The rearrangement links TRBV30 to TRBJ1-6; maybe TRBD1 (5 bases). This CDR3 spans 15 amino acids. V was shortened by 2 bases and J by 6 bases, with 14 bases between the two germline ends. Germline CDR1 and CDR2: GTSNPN and SVGIG (reference sequence). The CDR3 is CAWSSAGALNSPLHF. The DNA of the CDR3 is TGTGCCTGGAGTTCGGCCGGGGCTCTTAATTCACCCCTCCACTTT.

The chain carries TRBV12-3 or TRBV12-4 and TRBJ2-1, with 9 nucleotides matching TRBD2. J was trimmed by 7 bases and V by 8 bases; bases with no gene match: 6. This CDR3 spans 13 amino acids. The DNA of the CDR3 is TGTGCCAGCGCGCGCGGGGGGGCGAATGAGCAGTTCTTC. This translates into CASARGGANEQFF.

This clonotype turned up a few times. V is TRBV2 and J is TRBJ1-5, with a weak D call TRBD1 (6 bases). Germline assignment: CDR1 SNHLY and CDR2 FYNNEI. CDR3 length equals 15 residues. V dropped 0 bases and J dropped 5 bases, with 11 bases sitting between them. CDR3 DNA: TGTGCCAGCAGTGAAGCGCTGGCAGGGGATCAGCCCCAGCATTTT. This sequence encodes CASSEALAGDQPQHF.

The chain has TRBV7-2 and TRBJ1-3; D might be TRBD1 (5 bases). Trimming left V 2 bases short and J 3 bases short, with 11 bases between. The CDR3 is 15 residues long. Germline CDR1 and CDR2: SGHTA and FQGNSA. The CDR3 sequence: CASSLSERGGNTIYF. The CDR3 DNA is TGTGCCAGCAGCTTATCGGAAAGGGGTGGAAACACCATATATTTT.

This clonotype was detected only a few times. The rearrangement links TRBV11-2 to TRBJ1-1, with TRBD1 as a possible D gene (6 bases). The V gene lost 3 bases and the J gene lost 3 bases, with 11 bases spanning the gap. Germline V lookup: CDR1 SGHAT, CDR2 FQNNGV. CDR3 length equals 14 residues. CDR3 sequence reads: CASSFTGSDTEAFF. CDR3 in DNA: TGTGCCAGCAGCTTCACAGGGTCTGACACTGAAGCTTTCTTT. The whole variable domain, filled in from reference TRBV11-2 and TRBJ1-1, reads EAGVAQSPRYKIIEKRQSVAFWCNPISGHATLYWYQQILGQGPKLLIQFQNNGVVDDSQLPKDRFSAERLKGVDSTLKIQPAKLEDSAVYLCASSFTGSDTEAFFGQGTRLTVV.